This passage covers 21 T cell receptor beta chains from one sample sequenced in a study of response to subunit inactivated influenza vaccine. MiXCR was run by TCRdb on the RT-PCR reads, yielding one entry per CDR3 protein. The sample lists around 490,000 distinct CDR3 sequences; about 7.6% were seen once. Sequenced here: PBMCs from blood, sampled about 24 months after vaccination. All receptors come from a man between 50 and 69 years old who received an inactivated influenza vaccine.

The chain joins TRBV7-8 to TRBJ2-1, with D unclear. Germline V gene lookup returns CDR1 SGHVS and CDR2 FQNEAQ. The CDR3 spans 15 residues. V was shortened by 5 bases and J by 8 bases, with 19 bases between the two germline ends. The CDR3 loop reads CASSADMPGLDEQFF. CDR3 sequence (DNA): TGTGCCAGCAGCGCCGACATGCCCGGTCTCGATGAGCAGTTCTTC.

V gene TRBV30 combines with J gene TRBJ1-1; 9 bases are shared with TRBD1. Trimming at V came to 3 bases and at J to 12 bases, leaving 14 bases not matched to a gene. This CDR3 comprises 14 residues. Germline CDR1 and CDR2: GTSNPN and SVGIG (reference sequence). The CDR3 bases are TGTGCCTGGAGCCACCGGACAGGGGCGAGGAAACCTTTCTTT. Its protein is CAWSHRTGARKPFF.

In this sample, this clonotype turned up many times. The genes are TRBV7-2 and TRBJ1-2; D not certain. This CDR3 is 13 amino acids long. Germline lookup yields CDR1 SGHTA and CDR2 FQGNSA. Trimming left V 4 bases short and J 5 bases short, with 11 bases between. The CDR3 sequence: CASSSGSFYGYTF. CDR3 coding DNA: TGTGCCAGCAGCTCGGGATCGTTTTATGGCTACACCTTC. Full variable domain (missing parts from reference TRBV7-2 and TRBJ1-2): GAGVSQSPSNKVTEKGKDVELRCDPISGHTALYWYRQSLGQGLEFLIYFQGNSAPDKSGLPSDRFSAERTGGSVSTLTIQRTQQEDSAVYLCASSSGSFYGYTFGSGTRLTVV.

The chain links TRBV4-3 to TRBJ2-7, with TRBD2 matching 13 bases. CDR1 and CDR2 from the germline V gene are LGHNA and YSLEER. The V segment lost 0 bases and the J segment 2 bases; nucleotides outside the gene matches: 7. The CDR3 contains 18 residues. The CDR3 region has the DNA TGCGCCAGCAGCCAAGATCTGGGACTAGCGGGGCGAACCTACGAGCAGTACTTC. Amino acids: CASSQDLGLAGRTYEQYF.

This rearrangement joins TRBV18 to TRBJ1-1; D gene ambiguous. Trimming took 1 base from V and 1 from J, leaving 7 bases between them. This CDR3 spans 14 amino acids. The germline gives CDR1 KGHSH, CDR2 LQKENI. The CDR3 reads CASSPQEGNTEAFF. In DNA, the CDR3 is TGTGCCAGCTCACCACAGGAGGGGAACACTGAAGCTTTCTTT.

This clonotype was found many times. The CDR3: CASSEYTGGSYNEQFF. CDR3 sequence (DNA): TGTGCCAGCAGCGAATATACAGGCGGCTCCTACAATGAGCAGTTCTTC. The chain employs TRBV7-9 and TRBJ2-1, with D perhaps matching TRBD1 (5 bases). Germline assignment: CDR1 SEHNR and CDR2 FQNEAQ (reference sequence). V lost 5 bases, J lost 0 bases, and 14 bases lay in between. The CDR3 runs to 16 residues.

As to this clonotype: The junction shows a germline mismatch at one end, possibly a read error. This chain uses TRBV7-2 with TRBJ2-1; 11 bases match TRBD2. The length of the CDR3 is 17 residues. Germline lookup yields CDR1 SGHTA and CDR2 FQGNSA. This CDR3 reads CARSLVAGGPFQGEQFF. CDR3 coding DNA: TGTGCCCGCAGCTTAGTAGCGGGAGGGCCCTTTCAGGGTGAGCAGTTCTTC.

This clonotype was observed a few times. The gene calls are TRBV20-1 and TRBJ1-4; maybe TRBD1 (6 bases). The CDR3 extends over 14 amino acids. The germline gives CDR1 DFQATT, CDR2 SNEGSKA (reference sequence). V was trimmed by 6 bases and J by 5 bases, leaving 16 bases between them. The chain's CDR3 is CSAFRGGLNEKLFF. CDR3 in DNA: TGCAGTGCGTTCCGAGGGGGACTAAATGAAAAACTGTTTTTT.

This chain's CDR3 is CASSLSVSSYEQYF. Here the CDR3 DNA reads TGTGCCAGCAGCTTATCGGTGAGCTCCTACGAGCAGTACTTC. This chain uses TRBV7-2 with TRBJ2-7, with D unclear. With 2 bases removed from V and 0 bases from J, the gap between germline ends came to 8 bases. Germline CDR1 is SGHTA and CDR2 is FQGNSA. This CDR3 contains 14 residues. The entire variable domain, with the rest obtained from reference TRBV7-2 and TRBJ2-7, is as follows: GAGVSQSPSNKVTEKGKDVELRCDPISGHTALYWYRQSLGQGLEFLIYFQGNSAPDKSGLPSDRFSAERTGGSVSTLTIQRTQQEDSAVYLCASSLSVSSYEQYFGPGTRLTVT.

This clonotype occurred a few times. Compared with germline, one end of the junction differs, possibly owing to a read error. The V call is TRBV7-8, the J call TRBJ2-2; TRBD2 might be the D (6 bases). CDR1 SGHVS and CDR2 FQNEAQ come from the germline V gene. This CDR3 is built from 14 residues. CDR3 protein: CASSQISATGGLFF. CDR3 DNA sequence: TGTGCCAGCAGCCAAATTTCAGCCACCGGGGGGCTGTTTTTT.

This clonotype was detected a few times. This chain links TRBV2 with TRBJ1-1; D remains unclear. Germline V lookup: CDR1 SNHLY, CDR2 FYNNEI. CDR3 size: 16 residues. Trimming took 2 bases from V and 3 from J, leaving 16 bases between them. The CDR3 here is CASSEIPKDTYTEAFF. CDR3 nucleotides: TGTGCCAGCAGTGAAATACCCAAAGATACGTACACTGAAGCTTTCTTT.

This clonotype was counted many times. The gene calls are TRBV20-1 and TRBJ2-1, with TRBD2 matching 13 bases. CDR3 length equals 15 residues. V was clipped by 5 bases and J by 9 bases; unmatched bases: 10. In germline, CDR1 is DFQATT, CDR2 SNEGSKA (reference sequence). The CDR3 DNA sequence: TGCAGTGCTCCTCGGACTAGCGGGAGCGCAGGTGAGCAGTTCTTC. It yields the protein CSAPRTSGSAGEQFF.

V and J are TRBV7-3 and TRBJ2-3, with TRBD2 matching 8 bases. The germline gives CDR1 SGHTA, CDR2 FQGTGA. This CDR3 is 16 amino acids long. V gave up 6 bases and J gave up 8 bases; unmatched junction bases: 16. The CDR3 region is CASSSNGREGRSTQYF. The CDR3 region has the DNA TGTGCCAGCAGTTCTAACGGCCGGGAGGGCCGTAGTACGCAGTATTTT.

This chain connects TRBV5-6 to TRBJ1-1; 8 bases fit TRBD1. The CDR3 extends over 12 amino acids. The germline gives CDR1 SGHDT, CDR2 YYEEEE. Trimming at V came to 5 bases and at J to 3 bases, leaving 0 bases not matched to a gene. In nucleotides, the CDR3 is TGTGCCAGCAGGGGACAGGACACTGAAGCTTTCTTT. The encoded protein is CASRGQDTEAFF.

This chain joins TRBV29-1 and TRBJ2-3; possibly TRBD2 for D (5 bases). The germline V gene has CDR1 SQVTM and CDR2 ANQGSEA. The CDR3 runs 13 residues. The V and J ends lost 7 bases and 5 bases respectively, with 16 bases between them. The CDR3 region is CSALAPEVDTQYF. For the CDR3, the DNA is TGCAGCGCTCTAGCTCCTGAGGTAGATACGCAGTATTTT.

This clonotype was recorded at least ten times. J is TRBJ2-1 and V is TRBV12-3 or TRBV12-4; D may be TRBD1 (5 bases). Trimming took 6 bases from V and 5 from J, leaving 8 bases between them. The CDR3 is made up of 12 amino acids. Here the CDR3 reads CASRPTDNEQFF. CDR3 sequence (DNA): TGTGCCAGCAGACCGACAGACAATGAGCAGTTCTTC.

This clonotype appeared a few times. This chain links TRBV4-2 with TRBJ1-1; D possibly corresponds to TRBD1 (6 bases). V was shortened by 3 bases and J by 3 bases, with 14 bases between the two germline ends. Germline V gives CDR1 LGHNA, CDR2 YNFKEQ. This CDR3 is built from 15 residues. DNA for the CDR3: TGTGCCAGCAGCCAGAACCGGGGGGCTTACACTGAAGCTTTCTTT. This gives the protein CASSQNRGAYTEAFF.

This clonotype occurred many times. The chain combines TRBV5-6 with TRBJ1-2; D is unclear. V lost 2 bases and J 10 bases, leaving 12 bases between the germline ends. There are 12 residues in the CDR3. Germline assignment: CDR1 SGHDT and CDR2 YYEEEE. This CDR3 reads CASSFSNLDYTF. Here the CDR3 DNA reads TGTGCCAGCAGCTTCAGCAATCTGGACTACACCTTC.

This clonotype showed up just a few times. V and J are TRBV19 and TRBJ2-1, with TRBD2 matching 8 bases. Germline V gene sequence: CDR1 LNHDA, CDR2 SQIVND (reference sequence). The length of the CDR3 is 13 residues. After removal of 8 bases from V and 6 bases from J, the junction contained 6 bases not matched to a gene. CDR3 amino acids: CASLTSGGNEQFF. For the CDR3, the DNA is TGTGCCAGTTTGACCAGCGGGGGCAATGAGCAGTTCTTC. The entire variable domain, with the rest obtained from reference TRBV19 and TRBJ2-1, is as follows: DGGITQSPKYLFRKEGQNVTLSCEQNLNHDAMYWYRQDPGQGLRLIYYSQIVNDFQKGDIAEGYSVSREKKESFPLTVTSAQKNPTAFYLCASLTSGGNEQFFGPGTRLTVL.

This sequence joins TRBV2 and TRBJ2-3, with D unresolved. The CDR3 covers 10 residues. Germline assignment: CDR1 SNHLY and CDR2 FYNNEI. Deletions cut 6 bases from V and 7 bases from J, with 5 bases between. CDR3 region: CASRGNTQYF. The CDR3 region has the DNA TGTGCCAGCAGGGGAAATACGCAGTATTTT.

This clonotype was found many times. CDR3 coding DNA: TGCGCCAGCAGCCAAGATCTAGCGGGGGGGGCAGATACGCAGTATTTT. Its protein is CASSQDLAGGADTQYF. The rearrangement links TRBV4-3 to TRBJ2-3, with TRBD2 identical over 12 bases. The CDR3 runs 16 residues. V was pared by 0 bases and J by 4 bases, with 2 bases of the junction left unmatched. The germline CDR1 and CDR2 sequences are LGHNA and YSLEER.